Each of the 25 T cell receptor beta chains below was sequenced from the same sample in a study of blood T cell repertoires in COVID-19. The method was immunoSEQ multiplex PCR; TCRdb's version includes in-frame clones alone and lacks a portion of them. The data hold 200,000 to 250,000 clones, with around 80% observed a single time. Sample: peripheral blood. The receptors were gathered from a young man with active or convalescent COVID-19.

V gene TRBV6-6 combines with J gene TRBJ2-5; 14 bases agree with TRBD2. CDR1 and CDR2 from the germline V gene are MNHNY and SVGAGI (reference sequence). The CDR3 is 14 amino acids. Losses at the gene ends were 10 bases for V and 7 bases for J; bases not matched to a gene: 8. The CDR3, as DNA: TGTGCCACGGGACTAGCGGGGGACGGGGGGACCCAGTACTTC. As protein: CATGLAGDGGTQYF.

This rearrangement joins TRBV19 to TRBJ2-2, with D possibly matching TRBD1 (5 bases). The CDR3 is 13 residues long. Trimming cost V 8 bases and J 2 bases, with 9 bases left between them. Per germline, CDR1 LNHDA and CDR2 SQIVND (reference sequence). For the CDR3, the DNA is TGTGCCAGTGCCAGGGAAAACACCGGGGAGCTGTTTTTT. Amino acids: CASARENTGELFF.

The chain combines TRBV18 with TRBJ2-5, with D possibly matching TRBD1 (7 bases). CDR3 size: 13 residues. Between the trimmed V and J ends, which lost 4 bases and 4 bases, there was a span of 10 bases. Germline assignment: CDR1 KGHSH and CDR2 LQKENI. CDR3 in DNA: TGTGCCAGCTCACTTCAGGGGGGAGAGACCCAGTACTTC. Translation gives CASSLQGGETQYF. The full variable domain, with the rest looked up from reference TRBV18 and TRBJ2-5, is NAGVMQNPRHLVRRRGQEARLRCSPMKGHSHVYWYRQLPEEGLKFMVYLQKENIIDESGMPKERFSAEFPKEGPSILRIQQVVRGDSAAYFCASSLQGGETQYFGPGTRLLVL.

Only one count was recorded for this clone. V and J are TRBV28 and TRBJ2-4; D perhaps matches TRBD2 (5 bases). The CDR3 extends over 15 amino acids. Trimming removed 2 bases from V and 8 bases from J, with 16 bases in between. The germline CDR1 and CDR2 sequences are MDHEN and SYDVKM. DNA for the CDR3: TGTGCCAGCAGTTTACCGGCCTCAATGAGGGACATTCAGTACTTC. This sequence encodes CASSLPASMRDIQYF.

The chain links TRBV19 to TRBJ1-5, with D unresolved. The CDR3 extends over 16 amino acids. Trimming left V 6 bases short and J 2 bases short, with 17 bases between. CDR1 and CDR2 from the germline V gene are LNHDA and SQIVND (reference sequence). The CDR3 DNA reads as TGTGCCAGTAGACCCGAGCCTAATAGTGGCAATCAGCCCCAGCATTTT. It is translated as CASRPEPNSGNQPQHF.

The genes are TRBV4-3 and TRBJ2-1; a weak D match, TRBD1 (5 bases). V shed 8 bases and J shed 4 bases, with 27 bases lying between them. CDR3 length: 18 amino acids. Looked up from germline, CDR1 is LGHNA and CDR2 is YSLEER. CDR3 loop: CASRRPWGAPRIYNEQFF. CDR3 coding DNA: TGCGCCAGCCGCCGCCCCTGGGGCGCTCCGAGGATTTACAATGAGCAGTTCTTC.

The genes are TRBV2 and TRBJ2-2, with 9 bases lining up with TRBD1. The CDR3 consists of 17 residues. Germline V gene sequence: CDR1 SNHLY, CDR2 FYNNEI. V was pared by 5 bases and J by 7 bases, with 14 bases of the junction left unmatched. The DNA of the CDR3 is TGTGCCAGCAGTCCTTCTCCGGGACAGGGTGTTAACGGGGAGCTGTTTTTT. This sequence encodes CASSPSPGQGVNGELFF.

V usage is TRBV6-6 and J usage is TRBJ2-3, with 8 bases aligning to TRBD2. The CDR3 has 14 amino acids. Germline trimming cut 7 bases from V and 2 bases from J; bases unmatched to any gene: 5. CDR1 and CDR2 from the germline V gene are MNHNY and SVGAGI (reference sequence). The CDR3 sequence: CASKAGGITDTQYF. The CDR3 DNA sequence: TGTGCCAGCAAGGCGGGGGGCATCACAGATACGCAGTATTTT.

This clone was seen a handful of times. The chain uses TRBV9 and TRBJ1-2; weak D call: TRBD1 (5 bases). Trimming shortened V by 0 bases and J by 4 bases, and 13 bases separated the two germline ends. Germline V CDR1 and CDR2: SGDLS, YYNGEE. This CDR3 is 15 amino acids long. CDR3 sequence (DNA): TGTGCCAGCAGCGTAGATTTGTCGGGGGGCTATGGCTACACCTTC. It is translated as CASSVDLSGGYGYTF.

The J gene is TRBJ2-3, the V gene TRBV30; D is perhaps TRBD1 (6 bases). Deletions cut 5 bases from V and 0 bases from J, with 21 bases between. Germline CDR1 GTSNPN, CDR2 SVGIG (reference sequence). The CDR3 is 17 amino acids. CDR3 in DNA: TGTGCCTGGGCCCGGGACACGTATATTTCGAGCACAGATACGCAGTATTTT. Translating gives CAWARDTYISSTDTQYF.

A word on this clone: Other DNA sequences of this sample code for an identical CDR3. In nucleotides, the CDR3 is TGTGCCAGCAGCGTAGTAGGGCAGGGTGACACTGAAGCTTTCTTT. Its protein product is CASSVVGQGDTEAFF. The chain joins TRBV9 to TRBJ1-1; tentative D call: TRBD1 (5 bases). Germline V gene data show CDR1 as SGDLS and CDR2 as YYNGEE. This CDR3 is built from 15 residues. Trimming removed 0 bases at V and 3 bases at J, with 12 bases between.

The gene calls are TRBV6-5 and TRBJ1-1; D remains ambiguous. CDR1 is MNHEY and CDR2 is SVGAGI in the germline V gene. The V end lost 6 bases, the J end lost 4 bases, and 18 bases lay between the germline ends. The length of the CDR3 is 15 residues. Written as DNA, the CDR3 is TGTGCCAGCAGCCGCCCCCCTGGCGGTGGCACTGAAGCTTTCTTT. This translates into CASSRPPGGGTEAFF.

This chain joins TRBV6-6 and TRBJ2-7, with a possible D match to TRBD2 (5 bases). The CDR3 spans 15 residues. Trimming left V 2 bases short and J 3 bases short, with 14 bases between. From germline, CDR1 is MNHNY and CDR2 SVGAGI (reference sequence). CDR3 residues: CASSYGSSANYEQYF. CDR3 DNA: TGTGCCAGCAGTTACGGGAGTAGCGCCAACTACGAGCAGTACTTC.

The chain uses TRBV18 and TRBJ2-5, with TRBD1 matching over 7 bases. J gave up 7 bases and V 0 bases, and 8 bases lay outside the gene matches. Germline lookup yields CDR1 KGHSH and CDR2 LQKENI. The CDR3 covers 15 residues. CDR3 coding DNA: TGTGCCAGCTCACCACCCGACAGGGTATCAGGGACCCAGTACTTC. This gives the protein CASSPPDRVSGTQYF.

The chain links TRBV24-1 to TRBJ2-5; 7 bases line up with TRBD2. Germline lookup yields CDR1 KGHDR and CDR2 SFDVKD. The V and J ends lost 4 bases and 5 bases, in that order; junction bases with no gene match: 6. The CDR3 loop spans 14 amino acids. The CDR3 here is CATSDGTTRETQYF. In nucleotides, the CDR3 is TGTGCCACCAGTGACGGGACTACAAGGGAGACCCAGTACTTC.

CDR3 amino acids: CSASPVLAGQTQYF. The CDR3 bases are TGCAGTGCTAGTCCTGTGCTAGCGGGCCAGACCCAGTACTTC. The chain employs TRBV20-1 and TRBJ2-5; 8 positions agree with TRBD2. J gave up 6 bases and V 3 bases, and 9 bases lay outside the gene matches. The V gene's germline CDR1 is DFQATT and CDR2 SNEGSKA (reference sequence). The CDR3 has 14 amino acids.

This clone was seen once. The chain carries TRBV30 and TRBJ1-5; D is uncertain. V was cut by 7 bases and J by 2 bases, with 12 bases left in between. The germline V gene has CDR1 GTSNPN and CDR2 SVGIG (reference sequence). The CDR3 runs to 13 residues. The DNA for the CDR3 is TGTGCCTCCCAGGCCCAGGGCAATCAGCCCCAGCATTTT. Amino acids: CASQAQGNQPQHF.

This chain links TRBV10-2 with TRBJ1-2, with 7 nucleotides matching TRBD1. Looked up from germline, CDR1 is WSHSY and CDR2 is SAAADI. The CDR3 loop spans 14 amino acids. The ends lost 6 bases at V and 3 bases at J; junction bases unmatched: 7. The DNA for the CDR3 is TGCGCCAGCAGAGTTAGACAGGGAGACTATGGCTACACCTTC. Translating it yields CASRVRQGDYGYTF.

This clone was counted a few times. The J gene is TRBJ1-3, the V gene TRBV4-3; D remains unclear. CDR1 is LGHNA and CDR2 is YSLEER in the germline V gene. The CDR3 sequence is 16 residues long. The V end was cut by 0 bases, the J end by 0 bases, with 9 bases between. The CDR3: CASSQDWRASGNTIYF. DNA of the CDR3: TGCGCCAGCAGCCAAGATTGGAGAGCCTCTGGAAACACCATATATTTT.

V and J are TRBV5-1 and TRBJ2-7, with D perhaps TRBD1 (6 bases). This CDR3 spans 13 amino acids. Germline CDR1 is SGHRS and CDR2 is YFSETQ. Trimming stripped 7 bases from V and 0 bases from J, with 11 bases between. In DNA form, the CDR3 reads TGCGCCAGCGCAGGACAGCTCTCCTACGAGCAGTACTTC. Protein: CASAGQLSYEQYF.

This sequence joins TRBV7-6 and TRBJ2-5, with TRBD1 matching over 7 bases. V shed 7 bases and J 5 bases; nucleotides not matched to a gene: 7. The CDR3 contains 13 residues. Germline lookup yields CDR1 SGHVS and CDR2 FNYEAQ. In nucleotides, the CDR3 is TGTGCCAGCACCCCAGGGGGAACCGAGACCCAGTACTTC. This sequence encodes CASTPGGTETQYF.

This clone showed up just a few times. The chain uses TRBV12-3 or TRBV12-4 and TRBJ1-2; maybe TRBD1 (6 bases). V was shortened by 5 bases and J by 5 bases, with 12 bases between the two germline ends. The CDR3 sequence is 13 residues long. This CDR3 is CASSIRQAYGYTF. The CDR3 bases are TGTGCCAGCAGTATAAGACAGGCTTATGGCTACACCTTC.

The chain has TRBV6-5 and TRBJ2-4, with D possibly being TRBD1 (6 bases). The CDR3 length is 15 residues. V was shortened by 10 bases and J by 3 bases, with 19 bases between the two germline ends. Germline V gene data show CDR1 as MNHEY and CDR2 as SVGAGI. CDR3 nucleotide sequence: TGTGCCACCCAGGGGCAGGGCTTGGGCAAAAACATTCAGTACTTC. Translating it yields CATQGQGLGKNIQYF.

The chain carries TRBV2 and TRBJ1-5, with a tentative D call TRBD1 (5 bases). Germline CDR1 is SNHLY and CDR2 is FYNNEI. Trimming removed 4 bases at V and 6 bases at J, with 16 bases between. CDR3 length: 15 residues. CDR3 DNA: TGTGCCAGCAGTGGGCCCCTGGGGGGTAGTCAGCCCCAGCATTTT. It is translated as CASSGPLGGSQPQHF.

This clone was seen a few times. This rearrangement joins TRBV28 to TRBJ2-3; a possible D gene is TRBD2 (6 bases). The germline CDR1 and CDR2 sequences are MDHEN and SYDVKM. The CDR3 contains 19 residues. V lost 5 bases, J lost 1 base, and 25 bases lay in between. CDR3 sequence reads: CASSPLTWRERFGTDTQYF. For the CDR3, the DNA is TGTGCCAGCAGTCCCCTTACCTGGAGGGAGAGGTTCGGCACAGATACGCAGTATTTT.